The 23 T cell receptor beta chains in this list originate from one sample, sequenced in a study of vaccination and CD4 T cells after COVID-19. What these receptors recognize is not known. Sample treatment: roughly 10-day PBMC culture with coronavirus spike peptide pools or control peptides (ViraFEST assay). Sequencing of the DNA from cultured CD4+ T cells was carried out with the Oncomine TCR Beta short-read assay. Using its own MiXCR run on the PCR reads, TCRdb lists one record per CDR3 protein. The sample has around 13,000 distinct CDR3 sequences; less than 65% are singletons. The input for sequencing was CD4+ T cells from blood, cultured in vitro, taken before SARS-CoV-2 vaccination. Every receptor here comes from a human donor who had recovered from COVID-19.

This rearrangement joins TRBV4-3 to TRBJ2-7, with D hard to call. This CDR3 is built from 12 residues. Trimming shortened V by 0 bases and J by 5 bases, and 5 bases separated the two germline ends. CDR1 is LGHNA and CDR2 is YSLEER in the germline V gene. CDR3 DNA sequence: TGCGCCAGCAGCCAAGATGGGAACGAGCAGTACTTC. This codes for CASSQDGNEQYF.

The J gene is TRBJ2-2, the V gene TRBV27, with D unclear. CDR3 length equals 13 residues. CDR1 and CDR2 (germline): MNHEY, SMNVEV (reference sequence). Trimming took off 5 bases at V and 4 bases at J, with 8 bases between the two ends. CDR3 sequence: CASSARRTGELFF. The CDR3 DNA is TGTGCCAGCAGTGCAAGACGCACCGGGGAGCTGTTTTTT.

This chain connects TRBV7-2 to TRBJ1-5; D might be TRBD1 (5 bases). The germline V gene encodes CDR1 SGHTA and CDR2 FQGNSA. The CDR3 sequence is 14 residues long. With 1 base removed from V and 7 bases from J, the gap between germline ends came to 11 bases. CDR3 sequence (DNA): TGTGCCAGCAGCTTAGTAGGGGCTGCACAGCCCCAGCATTTT. Translation: CASSLVGAAQPQHF.

The genes are TRBV11-3 and TRBJ1-2, with D maybe TRBD1 (6 bases). Germline CDR1 and CDR2: SGHNT and YENEEA. The V end lost 2 bases, the J end lost 7 bases, and 20 bases lay between the germline ends. The CDR3 covers 16 residues. CDR3 region: CASSLPTTRQASGYTF. The DNA for the CDR3 is TGTGCCAGCAGCTTACCAACCACTCGACAGGCCAGTGGCTACACCTTC. Full variable domain (outside the CDR3, taken from reference TRBV11-3 and TRBJ1-2): EAGVVQSPRYKIIEKKQPVAFWCNPISGHNTLYWYLQNLGQGPELLIRYENEEAVDDSQLPKDRFSAERLKGVDSTLKIQPAELGDSAVYLCASSLPTTRQASGYTFGSGTRLTVV.

The chain uses TRBV19 and TRBJ1-1; D is ambiguous. Germline V gene sequence: CDR1 LNHDA, CDR2 SQIVND (reference sequence). V gave up 6 bases and J gave up 1 base, with 9 bases separating them. CDR3 length equals 13 residues. In DNA form, the CDR3 reads TGTGCCAGTAGAGACGGGAAGAACACTGAAGCTTTCTTT. Protein sequence: CASRDGKNTEAFF.

The rearrangement links TRBV20-1 to TRBJ2-5; 9 bases are a match to TRBD1. J lost 4 bases, V lost 5 bases, and 11 bases had no gene match. The CDR3 extends over 15 amino acids. Germline values: CDR1 DFQATT, CDR2 SNEGSKA (reference sequence). The CDR3 bases are TGCAGTGCTCTGTCTTCGACAGGGGGAACAGAGACCCAGTACTTC. It codes for CSALSSTGGTETQYF.

In its sample, this clonotype was seen a few times. The chain is built from TRBV6-2 or TRBV6-3 and TRBJ1-2, with D perhaps matching TRBD1 (5 bases). The germline V and J ends were trimmed by 2 bases and 8 bases, with 9 bases remaining between them. This CDR3 has 12 residues. Germline loops: CDR1 MNHEY, CDR2 SVGEGT. The CDR3 protein is CASSYRGIGYTF. DNA for the CDR3: TGTGCCAGCAGTTACCGGGGCATCGGCTACACCTTC.

The chain joins TRBV21-1 to TRBJ2-3; the D call in the table, TRBD1, was not verified against the DNA. TRBV21-1 is a known pseudogene. This CDR3 region has 16 residues. The CDR3 DNA reads as TGTGCCAGCAGCGCCGCGGGGACGCGGAGCACAGATACGCAGTATTTT. It encodes CASSAAGTRSTDTQYF.

The chain combines TRBV5-1 with TRBJ2-6; D is unresolved. Germline V CDR1 and CDR2: SGHRS, YFSETQ. Trimming shortened V by 0 bases and J by 1 base, and 2 bases separated the two germline ends. The CDR3 runs 14 residues. The CDR3, as DNA: TGCGCCAGCAGCTTGGCTTCTGGGGCCAACGTCCTGACTTTC. This gives the protein CASSLASGANVLTF.

The V gene is TRBV2, the J gene TRBJ1-3, with TRBD1 matching 7 bases. The CDR3 is 15 amino acids. With 1 base clipped from V and 3 bases from J, the junction kept 3 bases outside the gene matches. The V gene's germline CDR1 is SNHLY and CDR2 FYNNEI. The CDR3: CASSEEGADGNTIYF. DNA for the CDR3: TGTGCCAGCAGTGAAGAGGGGGCAGATGGAAACACCATATATTTT.

CDR3 nucleotides: TGTGCCAGCAGTTTGGATAGGCGATCAGGGGTGGGTGGCTACACCTTC. This gives the protein CASSLDRRSGVGGYTF. The chain couples TRBV27 to TRBJ1-2; D might be TRBD1 (6 bases). Germline loops: CDR1 MNHEY, CDR2 SMNVEV (reference sequence). This CDR3 has 16 residues. V lost 3 bases and J lost 7, with 21 bases in between.

This clonotype was observed a handful of times. The rearrangement joins TRBV6-1 to TRBJ1-3; TRBD1 matches 8 bases. The CDR3 has 13 amino acids. Trimming took 6 bases from V and 6 from J; bases not matched to a gene: 4. Germline values: CDR1 MNHNS, CDR2 SASEGT. Here the CDR3 reads CASSGQGENTIYF. DNA for the CDR3: TGTGCCAGCAGCGGACAGGGTGAAAACACCATATATTTT.

The chain uses TRBV20-1 and TRBJ1-2; D remains ambiguous. V was trimmed by 3 bases and J by 1 base, leaving 6 bases between them. This CDR3 spans 12 amino acids. Germline CDR1 is DFQATT and CDR2 is SNEGSKA (reference sequence). For the CDR3, the DNA is TGCAGTGCTAGTGGGAATAACTATGGCTACACCTTC. Translation gives CSASGNNYGYTF.

The chain carries TRBV7-9 and TRBJ2-7; D uncertain. The CDR3 has 14 amino acids. Germline loops: CDR1 SEHNR, CDR2 FQNEAQ (reference sequence). V shed 4 bases and J shed 0 bases, with 10 bases lying between them. Here the CDR3 DNA reads TGTGCCAGCAGCTGGAATCCTTCCTCCTACGAGCAGTACTTC. Translating it yields CASSWNPSSYEQYF.

This chain uses TRBV28 with TRBJ1-3; no firm D call. The V and J ends lost 3 bases and 0 bases respectively, with 3 bases between them. From germline, CDR1 is MDHEN and CDR2 SYDVKM. The CDR3 loop spans 13 amino acids. CDR3 bases: TGTGCCAGCAGTTTCACCTCTGGAAACACCATATATTTT. Protein sequence: CASSFTSGNTIYF.

This chain connects TRBV7-9 to TRBJ1-1; tentatively, D is TRBD1 (6 bases). This CDR3 is 12 amino acids long. V was shortened by 7 bases and J by 5 bases, with 11 bases between the two germline ends. The germline CDR1 and CDR2 sequences are SEHNR and FQNEAQ (reference sequence). DNA of the CDR3: TGTGCCAGCAAATCAGGGGTAACTGAAGCTTTCTTT. It codes for CASKSGVTEAFF.

The V gene is TRBV20-1, the J gene TRBJ1-1; 8 positions agree with TRBD1. CDR3 length: 14 amino acids. Germline CDR1 reads DFQATT; CDR2 reads SNEGSKA (reference sequence). The V gene end was trimmed by 3 bases and the J gene end by 3 bases; junction bases not matched to a gene: 6. DNA for the CDR3: TGCAGTGCTAGGGATAAGACAGGGGACACTGAAGCTTTCTTT. Translated, it gives CSARDKTGDTEAFF.

As regards this clonotype: The junction shows a germline mismatch at one end, possibly a read error. This rearrangement joins TRBV6-2 or TRBV6-3 to TRBJ1-2; tentatively, D is TRBD1 (5 bases). CDR3 length: 15 amino acids. CDR1 is MNHEY and CDR2 is SVGEGT in the germline V gene. This CDR3 is CASCYGGRGRGGYTF. The CDR3 nucleotides are TGTGCCAGCTGTTACGGCGGCAGAGGCCGGGGGGGCTACACCTTC.

This clonotype was counted a few times. The V gene is TRBV20-1, the J gene TRBJ1-1; the D is unclear. The CDR3 totals 13 residues. V lost 3 bases and J 1 base, leaving 9 bases between the germline ends. Germline V lookup: CDR1 DFQATT, CDR2 SNEGSKA (reference sequence). The DNA for the CDR3 is TGCAGTGCTAGTTCGCGGCCGAACACTGAAGCTTTCTTT. It encodes CSASSRPNTEAFF.

V usage is TRBV19 and J usage is TRBJ1-1, with TRBD1 matching 7 bases. With V trimmed by 5 bases and J by 4 bases, 7 bases remained unmatched. This CDR3 has 14 residues. The V gene's germline CDR1 is LNHDA and CDR2 SQIVND (reference sequence). CDR3 loop: CASSGENRGTEAFF. CDR3 DNA sequence: TGTGCCAGTAGTGGCGAGAACAGGGGCACTGAAGCTTTCTTT.

This chain connects TRBV6-2 or TRBV6-3 to TRBJ2-2; D call uncertain. The germline V and J ends were trimmed by 1 base and 3 bases, with 15 bases remaining between them. There are 17 residues in the CDR3. Germline CDR1 and CDR2: MNHEY and SVGEGT. CDR3: CASSYFTSRVDTGELFF. As DNA, the CDR3 is TGTGCCAGCAGTTACTTTACGAGTAGGGTGGACACCGGGGAGCTGTTTTTT.

J is TRBJ1-1 and V is TRBV7-2; 7 positions agree with TRBD1. This CDR3 region has 15 residues. The J segment lost 11 bases and the V segment lost 1 base, leaving 13 bases of the junction unmatched. Germline CDR1 SGHTA, CDR2 FQGNSA. The CDR3 nucleotides read TGTGCCAGCAGCTTAGAAGGGGGGAGGGGGCGCTCTGCTTTCTTT. Translating gives CASSLEGGRGRSAFF.

This rearrangement joins TRBV27 to TRBJ1-1; D is ambiguous. CDR1 is MNHEY, CDR2 SMNVEV, per germline (reference sequence). The CDR3 length is 15 residues. Trimming pared 5 bases from V and 11 bases from J, leaving 24 bases between. The CDR3 region is CASSIDRAARGKAFF. The CDR3 DNA is TGTGCCAGCAGTATAGACCGGGCCGCCCGAGGTAAGGCTTTCTTT.